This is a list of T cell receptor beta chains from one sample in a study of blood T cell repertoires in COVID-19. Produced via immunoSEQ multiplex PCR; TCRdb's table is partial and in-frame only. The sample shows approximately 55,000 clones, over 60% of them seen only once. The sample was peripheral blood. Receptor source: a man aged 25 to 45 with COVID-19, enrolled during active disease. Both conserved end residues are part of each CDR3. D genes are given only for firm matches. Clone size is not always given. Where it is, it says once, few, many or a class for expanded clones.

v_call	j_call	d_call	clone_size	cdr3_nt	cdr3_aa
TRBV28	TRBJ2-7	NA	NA	TGTGCCAGCAGTCTCAGAGGACATGCTGGGTACTTC	CASSLRGHAGYF
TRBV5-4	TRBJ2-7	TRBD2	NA	TGTGCCAGCAGCTCAGGCAGTTCACTAGCGGGCTACGAGCAGTACTTC	CASSSGSSLAGYEQYF
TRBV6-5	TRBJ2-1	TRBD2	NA	TGTGCCAGCAGTTCGGGGGGGCCAGGTGAGCAGTTCTTC	CASSSGGPGEQFF
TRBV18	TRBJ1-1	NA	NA	TGTGCCAGCTCGCGGAACACTGAAGCTTTCTTT	CASSRNTEAFF
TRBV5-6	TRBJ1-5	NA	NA	TGTGCCAGCAGCTTAAATGGGCAGACGAATCAGCCCCAGCATTTT	CASSLNGQTNQPQHF
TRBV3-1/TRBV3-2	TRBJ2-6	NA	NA	TGTGCCAGCAGCTCGGGAGGGGCCAACGTCCTGACTTTC	CASSSGGANVLTF
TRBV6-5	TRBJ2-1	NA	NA	TGTGCCAGCAGTTCCGGGACATACTCCTACAATGAGCAGTTCTTC	CASSSGTYSYNEQFF
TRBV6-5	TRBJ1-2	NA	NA	TGTGCCAGCAGGAAGTCGGGAAACTATGGCTACACCTTC	CASRKSGNYGYTF
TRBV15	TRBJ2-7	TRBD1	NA	TGTGCCACCAGCAGAGAGGACAGGGTATCCTACGAGCAGTACTTC	CATSREDRVSYEQYF
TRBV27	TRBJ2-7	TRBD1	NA	TGTGCCAGCAGTTTGACAGGGACCTACGAGCAGTACTTC	CASSLTGTYEQYF
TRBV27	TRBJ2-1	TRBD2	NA	TGTGCCAGCAGTTTGATGCGTACGGGGGGTCTCTACAATGAGCAGTTCTTC	CASSLMRTGGLYNEQFF
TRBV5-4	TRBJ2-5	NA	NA	TGTGCCAGCAGCGTAGGACTGCAAGAGACCCAGTACTTC	CASSVGLQETQYF
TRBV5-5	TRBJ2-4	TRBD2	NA	TGTGCCAGCAGCTTGGTGGCTAGCGGGAGCATTAACATTCAGTACTTC	CASSLVASGSINIQYF
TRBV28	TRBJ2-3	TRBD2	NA	TGTGCCACCTTACTAGCGGGAGGGCCGGATACGCAGTATTTT	CATLLAGGPDTQYF
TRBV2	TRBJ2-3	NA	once	TGTGCCAGCAGTCCAGGTAGTGTCACAGATACGCAGTATTTT	CASSPGSVTDTQYF
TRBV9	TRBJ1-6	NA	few	TGTGCCAGCAGCGCCCTAATGGGGGGTCGGGGATTTAAGTCACCCCTCCACTTT	CASSALMGGRGFKSPLHF
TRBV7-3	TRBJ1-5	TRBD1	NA	TGTGCCAGCAGCTCATCCCACCCACGAGGGACAGGGAGAATGGAGGTTCAGCCCCAGCATTTT	CASSSSHPRGTGRMEVQPQHF